Sequencing of this T cell receptor beta chain was carried out in a study of technical replicates of blood from a handful of donors. The table came from immunoSEQ multiplex PCR; TCRdb's copy has only in-frame clones and leaves some out. The table lists about 94,000 clones, more than 90% of them singletons, with around 0.24% in the top ten. V lost 2 bases and J lost 3; bases outside the gene matches: 5. This CDR3 spans 15 amino acids. Germline V lookup: CDR1 SNHLY, CDR2 FYNNEI. The sequence was collected from a human donor in good health. The J gene is TRBJ2-7, the V gene TRBV2, with 9 bases that match TRBD2. Sequencing used T cells isolated from PBMCs. Here the CDR3 DNA reads TGTGCCAGCAGTGAATTGACTAGCGGTTACTACGAGCAGTACTTC. Protein product: CASSELTSGYYEQYF.